This T cell receptor beta chain derives from a study of persistence of HIV-infected CD4 T cells (dated by TCRdb to 2019 to 2021). In terms of the full investigation: CMV- and HIV-1 Gag-responding CD4+ T cells were isolated from ART-treated individuals so that antigen-driven clonal expansion of HIV-1-infected cells could be examined. The median time participants had been on suppressive ART was less than ten years. Apart from two participants who underwent leukapheresis at a single time point, peripheral blood samples of up to about 180 mL were collected from participants at multiple time points. The clonality of all cells in each sorted population was measured by TCRbeta sequencing, and the clonality of infected cells was measured by proviral sequencing. Cross-participant TCR cluster analysis included about 8 participants for CMV and six or seven participants for Gag.

The germline V gene supplies CDR1 SGHNT and CDR2 YENEEA. Trimming takes 5 bases from V and 4 bases from J, and the germline ends sit 17 bases apart. Measured from the cysteine to the phenylalanine, the CDR3 is 15 residues long. The retained sequence is limited to the CDR3, 45 bases, with the frame set at the first base. As for this clone: Its antigen is not yet known. No per-base quality is available; no much larger clone lies one base away.

The immunoSEQ hsTCRB assay version 4, run in survey mode, was used to sequence TCRbeta repertoires from genomic DNA. For TCRbeta sequencing, genomic DNA was diluted to around 11 ng/uL, with up to 1 ug used per sample. Concerning the study's data processing: Analysis of the TCRbeta data was done in ImmunoSeq Analyzer 3.0, and diversity was computed on productive nucleotide rearrangements. Lower-bound TCR diversity was estimated with the improved Chao index, and clonality with the Gini coefficient using the Immunarch R package. Nucleotide rearrangements that differed but encoded the same CDR3beta amino acid sequence were counted as separate clonotypes. Differential abundance analysis found TCRbeta sequences that were significantly enriched in antigen-responding cells compared with anti-CD3/anti-CD28-activated cells. GLIPH2 clustered TCRs by predicted peptide-MHC specificity, both within individual participants and across merged participant data sets. TCRdb provides this immuneACCESS table in a form limited to in-frame rearrangements. Some clones are lacking; in checked studies, under half of them reflect an unresolved V gene, and why the rest are absent is not known. V, J and clone size are taken as reported in that table, and D and trimming were inferred from the DNA itself. This sample holds about 40,000 clones; around 78% were observed only once. The top ten clones comprise approximately 14% of the sample.

The meaning of the sample's treatment or condition label: suppressive antiretroviral therapy. A pool of overlapping 15-mer peptides from HIV-1 Gag, at about 0.93 ug per peptide per mL, was used to stimulate the cells. Memory populations depleted of antigen-responding cells were obtained by sorting nonresponding CD40L-negative CD69-negative CD45RO-high memory CD4+ T cells. Participants were HIV-1-infected adults who started suppressive ART during chronic infection. Plasma HIV-1 RNA had been undetectable (below 50 copies/mL) in participants for at least 4 years. To be included, participants needed a CD4+ T cell count above 400 cells/uL and a positive CMV serology. Before stimulation, PBMCs were isolated using density centrifugation and then depleted of CD8+ T cells. Stimulation of CD8-depleted PBMCs was carried out for approximately 20 hours with anti-CD28/CD49d costimulation, CD40-blocking antibody and enfuvirtide, to prevent new infections. Cell sorting was done on a Beckman Coulter MoFlo Legacy or XDP sorter, and dead cells were excluded with propidium iodide. The QIAamp DNA Mini Kit was used for genomic DNA extraction from samples above one million cells, and the Quick-DNA Microprep Kit was used otherwise.

What the work shows at the level of the full study, not this receptor alone: Degenerate expanded CDR3beta sequences were enriched in antigen-responding cells, suggesting convergent selection of CD4+ responses to CMV and Gag. A correlation was observed between TCR oligoclonality and proviral oligoclonality within the same sorted populations. Restriction of bulk TCR analyses to the rare CMV-responding cells that actually carried HIV-1 proviruses was not possible. Significantly lower TCRbeta richness was observed in CMV- and Gag-responding cells than in anti-CD3/anti-CD28-responding cells, and higher oligoclonality was observed in CMV-responding cells than in CD3/CD28-stimulated and Gag-responding cells. Only a small number of individuals took part in the study, and only a limited range of antigens was tested.

The rearrangement combines TRBV11-3 with TRBJ2-5; matching of 6 bases hints at TRBD2 as the D gene. The source was CD4+ T cells sorted from PBMCs after approximately 20-hour stimulation, collected from a patient who received antiretroviral therapy. Read against the paper, the sample's cell subset or site label means: CD40L-CD69- CD45RO-high memory CD4 T cells not responding to Gag peptides. The TCR originated in an adult man with HIV who was CMV-seropositive. The nucleotide sequence reads as follows: TGTGCCAGCAGCCCGGGGGTGGGAGCGGGAGAGACCCAGTACTTC. Translated, it reads CASSPGVGAGETQYF.